The clone carrying this T cell receptor beta chain appeared a few times. The antigen is undetermined. Per germline, CDR1 PRHDT and CDR2 FYEKMQ (reference sequence). There are 13 residues in the CDR3. The germline V and J ends were trimmed by 6 bases and 2 bases, with 10 bases remaining between them. Each patient went into thyroid surgery without having received any treatment. This entry is derived from a study of metastatic and nonmetastatic thyroid tumors. About the research overall: The comparison covered peripheral blood and tumor or nodule tissue in malignant and benign thyroid patients.

As handled by the study authors: Clinicopathological groups differed in CDR3, with these differences serving to build a distant-metastasis classifier for papillary thyroid cancer. With MiXCR, TCRdb called clones anew from the PCR reads. The V and J calls follow TCRdb's processing rather than the paper's. Here the sample spans about 30,000 clones, approximately 4% being singletons. The study's findings and limits: Across blood and tumor, TCR beta diversity in malignant thyroid tumors was reportedly significantly higher than in benign nodules.

V gene TRBV13 combines with J gene TRBJ1-2; TRBD1 is a possible D gene (6 bases). This sequence was found in a female donor with papillary thyroid cancer or a benign thyroid nodule (not recorded which). Some clones in this sample may be carry-over from other donors' samples. Specimen: blood. The CDR3 here is CASSSQGNYGYTF. The CDR3 nucleotides read TGTGCCAGCAGTTCACAGGGAAACTATGGCTACACCTTC.